These T cell receptor beta chains were read from a single sample in a study of OX40 agonist ivuxolimab in advanced cancers. Clones were read by immunoSEQ multiplex PCR, and TCRdb kept only the in-frame ones, dropping some. This table has under 100,000 clones, roughly 87% appearing once. The material was CD4+ or CD8+ T cells sorted from blood, obtained in a trial of the OX40 agonist ivuxolimab. These receptors all come from an adult with an advanced solid tumor such as melanoma, head and neck, liver or kidney cancer. The conserved cysteine and the conserved F or W are not part of the CDR3 here. Fields, in order: D gene, V gene, J gene, CDR3 protein. The D gene is left open where the match is weak.

TRBD1	TRBV19	TRBJ1-1	ASRTTGGDLTEAF
TRBD2	TRBV30	TRBJ2-7	AWRGSGIRYEQY
-	TRBV5-1	TRBJ2-2	ASSSNTGELF
-	TRBV18	TRBJ2-5	ASSQIDRNQETQY
-	TRBV4-1	TRBJ2-3	ASSRTTGLETTDTQY
-	TRBV25-1	TRBJ2-5	ASSDGETQY
-	TRBV28	TRBJ1-5	ASKDTGNQPQH
-	TRBV4-1	TRBJ2-1	ASSGSYNEQF
-	TRBV6-5	TRBJ1-5	ASSTFSGQPQH
-	TRBV23-1	TRBJ1-2	ASSQIRPANYGYT
TRBD2	TRBV18	TRBJ2-5	ASSHTSGKETQY
-	TRBV11-2	TRBJ1-5	ASSLGGGNQPQH
TRBD1	TRBV7-9	TRBJ2-3	ASSRGAGQGGADTQY
TRBD1	TRBV15	TRBJ2-5	ATSGDRGLEQY
-	TRBV29-1	TRBJ1-1	SVEGGNTEAF
TRBD2	TRBV6-6	TRBJ2-5	ASSSLLAGGETQY
TRBD2	TRBV5-4	TRBJ2-5	ASSDRLAGGGGETQY
-	TRBV7-2	TRBJ1-6	ASSLGERAPLH
-	TRBV4-1	TRBJ2-5	ASSQGVQRVETQY
-	TRBV7-6	TRBJ2-2	ASSLSLAGPRGTGELF
-	TRBV19	TRBJ2-3	ASSSPGIGTDTQY
-	TRBV5-1	TRBJ2-7	ASSLFPRLRDTRLYEQY
-	TRBV29-1	TRBJ1-1	SVRRRETEAF
TRBD2	TRBV10-2	TRBJ2-3	ASSESLSSGSDTQY
TRBD1	TRBV5-4	TRBJ1-2	ASSLGPGQGYGYT
-	TRBV7-6	TRBJ2-7	ASSLGIDSSYEQY
TRBD2	TRBV27	TRBJ2-5	ASSASGRASETQY
TRBD1	TRBV7-2	TRBJ1-2	ASSLALTGDYGYT
TRBD2	TRBV27	TRBJ2-1	ASKFRPGGGSLINEQF
-	TRBV5-6	TRBJ2-5	ASSRASASQETQY
-	TRBV5-1	TRBJ1-1	ASSLAPGVNTEAF